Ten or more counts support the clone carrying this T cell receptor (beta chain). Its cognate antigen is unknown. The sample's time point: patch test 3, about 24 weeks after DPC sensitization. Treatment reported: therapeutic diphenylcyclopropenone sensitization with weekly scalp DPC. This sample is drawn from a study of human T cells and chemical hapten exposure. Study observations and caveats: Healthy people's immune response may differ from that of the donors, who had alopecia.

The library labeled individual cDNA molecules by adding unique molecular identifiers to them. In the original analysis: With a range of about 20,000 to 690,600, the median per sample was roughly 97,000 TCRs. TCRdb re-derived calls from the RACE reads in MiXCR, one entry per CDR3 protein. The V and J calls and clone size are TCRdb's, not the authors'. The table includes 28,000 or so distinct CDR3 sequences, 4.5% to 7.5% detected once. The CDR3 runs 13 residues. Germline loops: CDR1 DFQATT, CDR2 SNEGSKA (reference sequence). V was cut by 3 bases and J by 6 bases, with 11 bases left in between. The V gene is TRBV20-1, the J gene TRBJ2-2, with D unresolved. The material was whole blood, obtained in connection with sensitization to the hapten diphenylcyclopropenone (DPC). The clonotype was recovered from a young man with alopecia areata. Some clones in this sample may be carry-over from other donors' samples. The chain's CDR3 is CSASPTGSGELFF. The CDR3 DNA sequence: TGCAGTGCTAGCCCCACCGGGTCCGGGGAGCTGTTTTTT.